This T cell receptor (beta chain) is from a study of cytomegalovirus exposure and HLA in healthy donors. The study's findings and limits: Across donors, presence/absence analyses took sequencing depth to be roughly uniform.

The germline gives CDR1 WNHNN, CDR2 SYGVQD (reference sequence). The CDR3 consists of 14 residues. Unmatched junction bases numbered 11, after V lost 8 bases and J lost 8 bases. This clone was seen a few times. Its antigen is not known. PCR primers comprised 60 Vbeta and 13 Jbeta primers. Only in-frame clones appear in the TCRdb table, and some are missing; sequencing was by immunoSEQ multiplex PCR. In the table there are 57,000 or so clones, about 80% of which are singletons. V usage is TRBV10-1 and J usage is TRBJ2-1; 8 bases align to TRBD2. Sequenced sample: PBMCs. The sequence was obtained from a man aged 45 to 65 in good health and CMV-seropositive. CDR3 in DNA: TGCGCCAGCCGTGGCCTAGCGGGCACCCATGAGCAGTTCTTC. This encodes CASRGLAGTHEQFF.